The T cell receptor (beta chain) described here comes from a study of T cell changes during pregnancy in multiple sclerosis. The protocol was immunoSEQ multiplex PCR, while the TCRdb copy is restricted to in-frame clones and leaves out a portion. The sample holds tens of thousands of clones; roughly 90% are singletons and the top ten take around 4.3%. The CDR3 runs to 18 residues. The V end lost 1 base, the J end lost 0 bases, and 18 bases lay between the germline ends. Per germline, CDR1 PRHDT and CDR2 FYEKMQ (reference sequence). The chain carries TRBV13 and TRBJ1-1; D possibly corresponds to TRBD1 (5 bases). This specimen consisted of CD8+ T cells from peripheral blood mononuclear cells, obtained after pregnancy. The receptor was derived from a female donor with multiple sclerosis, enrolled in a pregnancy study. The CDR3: CASSLDGSGATLNTEAFF. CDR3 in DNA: TGTGCCAGCAGCTTAGACGGGAGCGGGGCCACACTGAACACTGAAGCTTTCTTT.